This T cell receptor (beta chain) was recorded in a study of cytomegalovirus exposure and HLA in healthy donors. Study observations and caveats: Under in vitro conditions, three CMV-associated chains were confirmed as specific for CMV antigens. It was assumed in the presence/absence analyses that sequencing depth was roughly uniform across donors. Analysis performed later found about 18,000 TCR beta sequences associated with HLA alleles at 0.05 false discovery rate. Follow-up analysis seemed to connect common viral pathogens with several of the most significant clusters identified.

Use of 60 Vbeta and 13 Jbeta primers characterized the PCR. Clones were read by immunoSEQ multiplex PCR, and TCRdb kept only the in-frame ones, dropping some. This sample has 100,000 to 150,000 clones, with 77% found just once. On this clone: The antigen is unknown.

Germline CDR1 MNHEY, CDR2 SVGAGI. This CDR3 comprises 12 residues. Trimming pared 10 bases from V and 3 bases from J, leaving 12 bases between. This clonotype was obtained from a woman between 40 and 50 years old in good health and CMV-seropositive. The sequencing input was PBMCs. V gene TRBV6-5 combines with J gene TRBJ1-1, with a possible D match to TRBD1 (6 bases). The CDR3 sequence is CATHKGDTEAFF. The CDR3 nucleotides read TGTGCCACCCATAAGGGGGACACTGAAGCTTTCTTT.